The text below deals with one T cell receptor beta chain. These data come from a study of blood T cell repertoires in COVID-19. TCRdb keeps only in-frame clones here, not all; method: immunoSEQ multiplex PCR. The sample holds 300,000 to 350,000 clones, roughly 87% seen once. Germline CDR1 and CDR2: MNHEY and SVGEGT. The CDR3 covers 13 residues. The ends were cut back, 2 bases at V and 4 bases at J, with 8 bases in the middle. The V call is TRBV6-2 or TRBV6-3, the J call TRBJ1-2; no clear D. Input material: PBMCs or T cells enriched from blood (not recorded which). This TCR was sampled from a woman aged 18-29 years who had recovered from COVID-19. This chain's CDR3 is CASSYGQIYGYTF. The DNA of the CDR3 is TGTGCCAGCAGTTACGGTCAGATCTATGGCTACACCTTC.